A selection of T cell receptor beta chains follows, all from one sample in a study of cytomegalovirus exposure and HLA in healthy donors. Some clones are missing from TCRdb's copy, which holds only in-frame ones; the method was immunoSEQ multiplex PCR. This table holds 250,000 to 300,000 clones, roughly 85% found once. The sequencing input was PBMCs. These receptors were taken from a woman in her late teens or twenties in good health and CMV-seronegative. CDR3s include the opening cysteine and the closing phenylalanine or tryptophan. Clone size is stated in some rows and not others, as once, few, many or a class when expanded.

clone_size	v_call	cdr3_aa
-	TRBV11-2	CASRVRGGRTEAFF
-	TRBV13	CASRRTGGGGYTF
-	TRBV10-3	CAISESWQYEAFF
-	TRBV5-1	CASSLTFRTGSINEKLFF
-	TRBV27	CASSSGNTEAFF
-	TRBV4-1	CASSLGAGGPYEQYF
once	TRBV11-2	CASSPEGETQYF
-	TRBV19	CASHNRGEGQPQHF
-	TRBV29-1	CSVEDLTVYNEQFF
few	TRBV18	CATTPQGANTEAFF
once	TRBV7-8	CASSSHRGHDYGYTF
few	TRBV9	CASSVRPTRTYGYTF
-	TRBV9	CASSVAGRGPDTEAFF
-	TRBV6-1	CASTFLQGGLEKLFF
-	TRBV25-1	CASSRQGASTEQFF
-	TRBV13	CASSVTGGWANEKLFF
-	TRBV9	CASSVGSGTSSYEQYF
-	TRBV19	CASNNDRAQETQYF
-	TRBV27	CASSKNSGRVEQYF
-	TRBV18	CASSPGTGNYGYTF
few	TRBV7-9	CASSLASRGAPYNSPLHF
-	TRBV7-6	CASSSDRGASLTDTQYF
-	TRBV5-8	CASVPPGGADTQYF
few	TRBV19	CASSIGDSYTGELFF
-	TRBV7-8	CASSSVRLAGANDTQYF
-	TRBV7-2	CASSLRFPGAPPLGELFF
-	TRBV10-1	CASSRGQGNYSGANVLTF